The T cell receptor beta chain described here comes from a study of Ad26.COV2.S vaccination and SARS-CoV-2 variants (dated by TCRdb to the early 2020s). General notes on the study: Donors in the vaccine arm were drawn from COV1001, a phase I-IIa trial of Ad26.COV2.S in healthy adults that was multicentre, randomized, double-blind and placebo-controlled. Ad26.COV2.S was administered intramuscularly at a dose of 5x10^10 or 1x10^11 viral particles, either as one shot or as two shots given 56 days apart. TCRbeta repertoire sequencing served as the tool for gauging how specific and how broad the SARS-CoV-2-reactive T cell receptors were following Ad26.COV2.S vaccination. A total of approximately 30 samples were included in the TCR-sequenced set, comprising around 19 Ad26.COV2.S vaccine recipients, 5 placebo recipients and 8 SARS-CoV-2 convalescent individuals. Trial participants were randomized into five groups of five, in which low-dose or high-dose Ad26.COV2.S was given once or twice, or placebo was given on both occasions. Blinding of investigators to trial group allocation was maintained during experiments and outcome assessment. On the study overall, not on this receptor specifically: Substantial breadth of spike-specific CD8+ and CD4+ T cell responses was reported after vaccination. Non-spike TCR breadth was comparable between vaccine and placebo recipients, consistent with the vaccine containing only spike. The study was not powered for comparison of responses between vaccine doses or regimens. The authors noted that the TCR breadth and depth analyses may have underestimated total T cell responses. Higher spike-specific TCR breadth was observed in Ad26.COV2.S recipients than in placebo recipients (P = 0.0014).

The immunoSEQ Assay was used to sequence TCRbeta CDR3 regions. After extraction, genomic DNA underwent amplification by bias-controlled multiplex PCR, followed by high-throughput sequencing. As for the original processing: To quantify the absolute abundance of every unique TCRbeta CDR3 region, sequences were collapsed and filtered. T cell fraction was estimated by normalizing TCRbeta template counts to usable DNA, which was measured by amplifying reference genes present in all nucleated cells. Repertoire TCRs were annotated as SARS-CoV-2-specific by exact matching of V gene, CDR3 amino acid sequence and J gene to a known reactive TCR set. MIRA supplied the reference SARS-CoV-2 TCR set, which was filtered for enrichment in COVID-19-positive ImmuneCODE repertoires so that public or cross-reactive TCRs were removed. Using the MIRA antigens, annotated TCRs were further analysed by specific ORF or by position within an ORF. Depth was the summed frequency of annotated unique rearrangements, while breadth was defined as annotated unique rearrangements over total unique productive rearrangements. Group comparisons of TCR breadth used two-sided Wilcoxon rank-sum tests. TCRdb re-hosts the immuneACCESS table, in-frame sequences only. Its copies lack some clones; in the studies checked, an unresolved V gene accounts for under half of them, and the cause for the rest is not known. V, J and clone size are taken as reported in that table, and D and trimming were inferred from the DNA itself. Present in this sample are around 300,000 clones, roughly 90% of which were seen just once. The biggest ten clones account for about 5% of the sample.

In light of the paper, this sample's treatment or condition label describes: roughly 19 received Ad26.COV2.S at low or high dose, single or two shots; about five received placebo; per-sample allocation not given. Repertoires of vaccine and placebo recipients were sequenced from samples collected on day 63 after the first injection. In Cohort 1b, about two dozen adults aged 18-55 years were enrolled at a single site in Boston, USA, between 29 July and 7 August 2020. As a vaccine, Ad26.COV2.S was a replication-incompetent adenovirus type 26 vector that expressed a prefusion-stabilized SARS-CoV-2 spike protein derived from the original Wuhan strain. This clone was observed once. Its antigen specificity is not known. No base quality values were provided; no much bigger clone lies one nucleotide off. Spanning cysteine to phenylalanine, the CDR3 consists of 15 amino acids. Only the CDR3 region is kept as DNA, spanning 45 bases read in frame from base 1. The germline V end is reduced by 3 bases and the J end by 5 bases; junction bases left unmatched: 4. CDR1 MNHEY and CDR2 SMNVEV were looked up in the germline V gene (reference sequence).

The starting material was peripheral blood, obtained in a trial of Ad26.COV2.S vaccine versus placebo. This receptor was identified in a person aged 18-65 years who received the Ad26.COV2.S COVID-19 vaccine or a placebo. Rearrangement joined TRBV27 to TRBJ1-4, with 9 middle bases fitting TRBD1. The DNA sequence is TGTGCCAGCAGTTTCCTCGACAGGGGGAATGAAAAACTGTTTTTT. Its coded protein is CASSFLDRGNEKLFF.